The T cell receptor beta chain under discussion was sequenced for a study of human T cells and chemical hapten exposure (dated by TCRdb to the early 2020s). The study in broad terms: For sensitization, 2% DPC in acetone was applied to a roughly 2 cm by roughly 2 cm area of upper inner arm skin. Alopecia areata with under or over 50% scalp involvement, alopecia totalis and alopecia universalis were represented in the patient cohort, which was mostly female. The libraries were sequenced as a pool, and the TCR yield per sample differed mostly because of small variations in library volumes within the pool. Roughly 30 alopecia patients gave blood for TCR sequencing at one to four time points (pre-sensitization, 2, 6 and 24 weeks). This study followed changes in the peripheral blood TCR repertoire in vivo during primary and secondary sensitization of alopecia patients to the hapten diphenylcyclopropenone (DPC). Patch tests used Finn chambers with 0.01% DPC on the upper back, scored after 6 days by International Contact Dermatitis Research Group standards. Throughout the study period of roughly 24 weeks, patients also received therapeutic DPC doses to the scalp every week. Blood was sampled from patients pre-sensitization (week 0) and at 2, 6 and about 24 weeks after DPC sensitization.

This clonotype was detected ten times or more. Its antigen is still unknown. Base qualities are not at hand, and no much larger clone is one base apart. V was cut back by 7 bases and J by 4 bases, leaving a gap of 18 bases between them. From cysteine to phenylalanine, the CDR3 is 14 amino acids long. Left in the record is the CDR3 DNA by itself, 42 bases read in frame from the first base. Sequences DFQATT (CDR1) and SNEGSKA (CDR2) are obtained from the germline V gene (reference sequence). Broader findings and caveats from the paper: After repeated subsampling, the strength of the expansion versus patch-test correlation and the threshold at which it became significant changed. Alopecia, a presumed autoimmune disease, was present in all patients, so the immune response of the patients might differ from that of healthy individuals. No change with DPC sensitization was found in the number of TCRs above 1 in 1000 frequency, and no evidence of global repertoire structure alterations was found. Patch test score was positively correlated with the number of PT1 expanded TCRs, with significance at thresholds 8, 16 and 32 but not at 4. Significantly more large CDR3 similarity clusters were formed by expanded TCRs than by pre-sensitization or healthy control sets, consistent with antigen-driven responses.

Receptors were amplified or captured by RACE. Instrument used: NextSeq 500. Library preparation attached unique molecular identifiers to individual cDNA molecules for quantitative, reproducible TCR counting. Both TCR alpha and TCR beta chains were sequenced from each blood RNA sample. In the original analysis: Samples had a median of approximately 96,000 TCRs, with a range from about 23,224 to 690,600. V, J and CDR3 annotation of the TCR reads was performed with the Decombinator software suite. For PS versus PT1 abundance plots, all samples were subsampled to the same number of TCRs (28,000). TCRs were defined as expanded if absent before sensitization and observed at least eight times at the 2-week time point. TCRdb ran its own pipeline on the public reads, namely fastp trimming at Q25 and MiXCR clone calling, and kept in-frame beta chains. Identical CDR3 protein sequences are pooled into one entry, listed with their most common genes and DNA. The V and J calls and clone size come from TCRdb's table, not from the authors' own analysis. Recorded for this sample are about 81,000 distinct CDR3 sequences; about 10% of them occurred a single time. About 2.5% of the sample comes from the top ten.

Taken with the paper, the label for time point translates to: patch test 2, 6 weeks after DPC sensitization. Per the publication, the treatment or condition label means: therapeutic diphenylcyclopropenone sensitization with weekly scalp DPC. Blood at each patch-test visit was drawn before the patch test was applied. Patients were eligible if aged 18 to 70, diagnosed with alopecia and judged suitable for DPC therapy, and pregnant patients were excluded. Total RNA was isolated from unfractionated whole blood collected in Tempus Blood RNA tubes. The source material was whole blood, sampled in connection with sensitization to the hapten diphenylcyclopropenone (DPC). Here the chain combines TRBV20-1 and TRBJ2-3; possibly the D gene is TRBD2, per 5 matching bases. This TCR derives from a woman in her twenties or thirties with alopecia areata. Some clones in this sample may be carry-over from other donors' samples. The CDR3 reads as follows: CSVVGDGRSDTQYF. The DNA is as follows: TGCAGTGTGGTCGGGGATGGTCGTTCAGATACGCAGTATTTT.